The clone carrying this T cell receptor beta chain was seen many times. Germline V gene lookup returns CDR1 SGHTA and CDR2 FQGNSA. The CDR3 consists of 14 residues. V was shortened by 1 base and J by 1 base, with 7 bases between the two germline ends. Unique molecular identifiers featured in how the TCRbeta library was prepared. TCRdb re-called the PCR reads through MiXCR, storing one row per CDR3 protein. The data hold about 260,000 distinct CDR3 sequences, with just under 8.5% observed a single time. This specimen comes from a study of T-cell reconstitution after alpha-beta-depleted transplantation in children.

This TCR was recovered from a male patient aged 10 to 17 who had a stem cell transplant for acute lymphoblastic leukemia, so the T cells may come from the graft donor. The chain uses TRBV7-2 and TRBJ1-1, with D unresolved. The sequenced sample was PBMCs, mostly from graft donor cells, obtained 180 days after TCRalphabeta/CD19-depleted stem cell transplant. The CDR3, as DNA: TGTGCCAGCAGCTTAGATGGTTGGAACACTGAAGCTTTCTTT. Translation: CASSLDGWNTEAFF.